This TCR beta chain is drawn from a study of T cell responses to AZD1222 COVID-19 vaccine. General study findings and limits: Following two doses of AZD1222, Spike-specific TCR breadth and depth rose.

This table comes from immunoSEQ multiplex PCR, and its TCRdb copy is limited to in-frame clones, with some not included. The table includes 150,000 or so clones, about nine tenths detected once. CDR3 length: 18 amino acids. V shed 2 bases, J shed 3 bases, and the junction held 10 bases outside the gene matches. From germline, CDR1 is MDHEN and CDR2 SYDVKM. This clone has only one observation. What it binds is not known. The sample was peripheral blood, taken on day 0 of AZD1222 vaccination. The rearrangement joins TRBV28 to TRBJ2-3; 11 bases fit TRBD2. This receptor was obtained from an adult in good health. CDR3 nucleotides: TGTGCCAGCAGTTTAGGTAGCGGGGGGGCCATCCTTACAGATACGCAGTATTTT. Translating gives CASSLGSGGAILTDTQYF.